One sample yielded the 27 T cell receptor beta chains listed below, sequenced in a study of read filtering for tumor transcriptome and immune sequencing. From roughly 0.4 ug of RNA, a library with molecular barcoded alpha/delta and beta/gamma adaptors was made. TCRdb reprocessed the reads with MiXCR, giving one entry per CDR3 protein. The sample consists of over 45,000 distinct CDR3 sequences, about a fifth of them appearing once. The sample comprised a population of CD138-negative cells sorted from bone marrow. These receptors were obtained from a donor at least 40 years old with multiple myeloma.

The chain recombines TRBV20-1 with TRBJ1-1; D is ambiguous. Germline assignment: CDR1 DFQATT and CDR2 SNEGSKA (reference sequence). With 0 bases removed from V and 6 bases from J, the gap between germline ends came to 11 bases. The CDR3 contains 13 residues. The CDR3: CSARDGSAAEAFF. Written as DNA, the CDR3 is TGCAGTGCTAGAGACGGGTCAGCCGCTGAAGCTTTCTTT.

The table lists this clonotype with many counts. The chain combines TRBV27 with TRBJ2-1; a possible D gene is TRBD2 (6 bases). The germline V gene has CDR1 MNHEY and CDR2 SMNVEV (reference sequence). The CDR3 sequence is 15 residues long. V lost 7 bases, J lost 0 bases, and 13 bases lay in between. The CDR3 loop reads CASNLRGSSYNEQFF. CDR3 DNA sequence: TGTGCCAGCAACCTACGGGGGAGCTCCTACAATGAGCAGTTCTTC.

The V and J genes are TRBV20-1 and TRBJ2-7, with 9 bases that match TRBD1. There are 15 residues in the CDR3. V lost 0 bases and J lost 7; bases outside the gene matches: 10. Per germline, CDR1 DFQATT and CDR2 SNEGSKA (reference sequence). The CDR3 loop reads CSARDRGQGSGEQYF. The CDR3 DNA sequence: TGCAGTGCTAGAGATCGGGGACAGGGCTCTGGGGAGCAGTACTTC.

This clonotype was seen many times. V is TRBV4-1 and J is TRBJ2-1; D uncertain. Trimming cost V 1 base and J 0 bases, with 4 bases left between them. Germline V gives CDR1 MGHRA, CDR2 YSYEKL. The CDR3 is made up of 14 amino acids. CDR3 nucleotide sequence: TGCGCCAGCAGCCAAGTGGTCTCCTACAATGAGCAGTTCTTC. Residues: CASSQVVSYNEQFF.

V gene TRBV7-3 combines with J gene TRBJ2-1; D is undetermined. Trimming cost V 3 bases and J 7 bases, with 7 bases left between them. The CDR3 is 12 amino acids. Germline CDR1 and CDR2: SGHTA and FQGTGA. The CDR3 DNA reads as TGTGCCAGCAGCTTGACCGAGAATGAGCAGTTCTTC. Protein: CASSLTENEQFF.

This clonotype was seen repeatedly, ten times or more. This chain's CDR3 is CASSLSGQGSEQYF. In DNA form, the CDR3 reads TGTGCCAGCAGTTTATCGGGACAGGGGAGCGAGCAGTACTTC. The chain uses TRBV27 and TRBJ2-7; 10 nucleotides agree with TRBD1. V trimming: 0 bases; J trimming: 6 bases; junction bases outside the gene matches: 2. CDR3 size: 14 residues. Germline V gene sequence: CDR1 MNHEY, CDR2 SMNVEV (reference sequence).

This clonotype was counted many times. The CDR3 DNA reads as TGTGCCAGCCAAACCTCGGGGTGGAACACTGAAGCTTTCTTT. It specifies CASQTSGWNTEAFF. The chain employs TRBV12-3 or TRBV12-4 and TRBJ1-1; D unresolved. The ends were cut back, 8 bases at V and 1 base at J, with 14 bases in the middle. The CDR3 sequence is 14 residues long.

A word on this clonotype: A much larger clone lies one base from this, so it may be a read error. The chain recombines TRBV6-5 with TRBJ2-1, with 8 bases lining up with TRBD1. The CDR3 covers 17 residues. Germline CDR1 reads MNHEY; CDR2 reads SVGAGI. The CDR3, as DNA: TGTACCAGCAGTTACCGGACAGGGTCAAGCTCCTACAATGAGCAGTTCTTC. Protein: CTSSYRTGSSSYNEQFF.

A few counts support this clonotype. The chain employs TRBV2 and TRBJ2-2; D remains unclear. This CDR3 contains 16 residues. Germline loops: CDR1 SNHLY, CDR2 FYNNEI. V was cut by 7 bases and J by 0 bases, with 15 bases left in between. The chain's CDR3 is CASKREPDANTGELFF. CDR3 bases: TGTGCCAGCAAGCGAGAACCGGACGCGAACACCGGGGAGCTGTTTTTT. The full variable domain, completed using reference TRBV2 and TRBJ2-2, is EPEVTQTPSHQVTQMGQEVILRCVPISNHLYFYWYRQILGQKVEFLVSFYNNEISEKSEIFDDQFSVERPDGSNFTLKIRSTKLEDSAMYFCASKREPDANTGELFFGEGSRLTVL.

This clonotype was observed many times. The chain has TRBV29-1 and TRBJ2-1, with D unclear. The CDR3 is 12 residues long. With 6 bases removed from V and 9 bases from J, the gap between germline ends came to 15 bases. Germline V lookup: CDR1 SQVTM, CDR2 ANQGSEA. CDR3 DNA sequence: TGCAGCGTCCTGACCGGCGCGGCTGAGCAGTTCTTC. Translating it yields CSVLTGAAEQFF.

This clonotype was observed a few times. This rearrangement joins TRBV6-6 to TRBJ1-5; D remains unclear. Per germline, CDR1 MNHNY and CDR2 SVGAGI (reference sequence). The CDR3 runs to 15 residues. The V and J ends lost 0 bases and 6 bases respectively, with 12 bases between them. CDR3 nucleotides: TGTGCCAGCAGTTACTCGAGTCAGGAGGGTCAGCCCCAGCATTTT. Its translation: CASSYSSQEGQPQHF.

This clonotype was seen many times. The chain employs TRBV24-1 and TRBJ2-1, with TRBD1 as a possible D gene (5 bases). V dropped 9 bases and J dropped 4 bases, with 9 bases sitting between them. Germline V gene lookup returns CDR1 KGHDR and CDR2 SFDVKD. The length of the CDR3 is 12 residues. The CDR3 is CATGRQYNEQFF. The CDR3, as DNA: TGTGCCACCGGCAGACAGTACAATGAGCAGTTCTTC.

In its sample, this clonotype was seen many times. The rearrangement links TRBV19 to TRBJ2-1; D perhaps matches TRBD2 (5 bases). The CDR3 runs 16 residues. The ends were cut back, 9 bases at V and 0 bases at J, with 18 bases in the middle. The germline V gene has CDR1 LNHDA and CDR2 SQIVND (reference sequence). The CDR3 coding sequence is TGTGCCAGCCTCTATAGCGCGGTTAGCTCCTACAATGAGCAGTTCTTC. Encoded protein: CASLYSAVSSYNEQFF.

This clonotype appeared many times. The rearrangement joins TRBV19 to TRBJ2-1; TRBD2 matches at 14 bases. CDR3 length: 14 residues. V gave up 5 bases and J gave up 12 bases; unmatched junction bases: 6. Germline V gene lookup returns CDR1 LNHDA and CDR2 SQIVND (reference sequence). The chain's CDR3 is CASSVQGTSGRQFF. The CDR3 coding sequence is TGTGCCAGTAGTGTACAGGGGACTAGCGGGAGGCAGTTCTTC.

The chain recombines TRBV27 with TRBJ2-1; the match to TRBD1 covers 7 bases. Unmatched junction bases numbered 8, after V lost 3 bases and J lost 9 bases. The CDR3 is made up of 14 amino acids. Germline CDR1 reads MNHEY; CDR2 reads SMNVEV (reference sequence). CDR3 sequence: CASSFYGQVSEQFF. CDR3 in DNA: TGTGCCAGCAGTTTTTACGGACAGGTGAGTGAGCAGTTCTTC.

The chain carries TRBV29-1 and TRBJ1-5; the D is unclear. This CDR3 has 13 amino acids. Trimming pared 6 bases from V and 0 bases from J, leaving 9 bases between. Germline CDR1 and CDR2: SQVTM and ANQGSEA. Here the CDR3 reads CSVRSASNQPQHF. The CDR3 coding sequence is TGCAGCGTGAGATCAGCTAGCAATCAGCCCCAGCATTTT.

With regard to this clonotype: A junction end diverges from the germline sequence, so it may reflect a read error. The genes are TRBV28 and TRBJ2-1; D is possibly TRBD2 (6 bases). The CDR3 extends over 16 amino acids. Germline V CDR1 and CDR2: MDHEN, SYDVKM. CDR3 loop: CASRGPKRVSYNEHFF. In DNA, the CDR3 is TGTGCCAGCAGGGGACCCAAGCGGGTCTCCTACAATGAGCACTTCTTC.

In this sample, this clonotype turned up a few times. The chain recombines TRBV20-1 with TRBJ2-4, with TRBD2 matching 7 bases. J was trimmed by 10 bases and V by 0 bases; bases with no gene match: 6. Germline V CDR1 and CDR2: DFQATT, SNEGSKA (reference sequence). This CDR3 region has 13 residues. The DNA of the CDR3 is TGCAGTGCTAGAGATCATCTGGGGGGGATTCAGTACTTC. Translating it yields CSARDHLGGIQYF.

The genes are TRBV7-2 and TRBJ2-1; 9 bases are a match to TRBD2. Germline loops: CDR1 SGHTA, CDR2 FQGNSA. The CDR3 length is 15 residues. J gave up 2 bases and V 5 bases, and 4 bases lay outside the gene matches. CDR3 nucleotide sequence: TGTGCCAGCAGCGGAGCGGGGGGAACCTACAATGAGCAGTTCTTC. Translating it yields CASSGAGGTYNEQFF.

This clonotype was observed many times. DNA for the CDR3: TGCGCCAGCAGCCCCGGCCTGGGCGGGACGGGGAGCTCCTACAATGAGCAGTTCTTC. It codes for CASSPGLGGTGSSYNEQFF. The gene calls are TRBV5-1 and TRBJ2-1, with a weak D call TRBD2 (6 bases). The CDR3 has 19 amino acids. V gave up 4 bases and J gave up 0 bases, with 23 bases separating them. The germline gives CDR1 SGHRS, CDR2 YFSETQ. Supplemented by reference TRBV5-1 and TRBJ2-1, the full variable domain reads KAGVTQTPRYLIKTRGQQVTLSCSPISGHRSVSWYQQTPGQGLQFLFEYFSETQRNKGNFPGRFSGRQFSNSRSEMNVSTLELGDSALYLCASSPGLGGTGSSYNEQFFGPGTRLTVL.

This clonotype is medium-sized in the sample. The CDR3 sequence: CASSSRTSGNEQFF. The CDR3 DNA reads TGTGCCAGCAGCTCCAGGACTAGCGGGAATGAGCAGTTCTTC. The rearrangement uses TRBV7-2 and TRBJ2-1; 11 nucleotides agree with TRBD2. Germline loops: CDR1 SGHTA, CDR2 FQGNSA. This CDR3 region has 14 residues. V gave up 4 bases and J gave up 7 bases; unmatched junction bases: 3.

With regard to this clonotype: This likely reflects a read error, since a far larger clone is one base away. This sequence joins TRBV6-1 and TRBJ1-1, with D perhaps TRBD1 (6 bases). The CDR3 has 18 amino acids. Trimming cost V 5 bases and J 0 bases, with 22 bases left between them. The germline CDR1 and CDR2 sequences are MNHNS and SASEGT. The CDR3 DNA is TGTGCCAGCAGTTATACGGGGACACAGGGAAAGTTGAACACTGAAGCTTTCTTT. It codes for CASSYTGTQGKLNTEAFF.

About this clonotype: A clone one base away is much larger, so this may be a read error. J is TRBJ2-7 and V is TRBV20-1; D is possibly TRBD1 or TRBD2 (5 bases each). This CDR3 region has 14 residues. Germline V gene data show CDR1 as DFQATT and CDR2 as SNEGSKA (reference sequence). The CDR3 bases are TGCGGTGCTAGACAGACGGGAACCTCCTACGAGCAGTACTTC. Its translation is CGARQTGTSYEQYF.

A word on this clonotype: A much more abundant neighbour one base away suggests this may be a read error. The J gene is TRBJ1-1, the V gene TRBV10-3; a possible D gene is TRBD1 (6 bases). The germline gives CDR1 ENHRY, CDR2 SYGVKD. This CDR3 region has 11 residues. CDR3 in amino acids: CAVRGNTEAFF. The CDR3 bases are TGTGCCGTCAGGGGGAACACTGAAGCTTTCTTT.

This clonotype was seen many times. This chain uses TRBV6-6 with TRBJ2-3; TRBD2 matches 12 bases. This CDR3 has 16 amino acids. Germline CDR1 reads MNHNY; CDR2 reads SVGAGI (reference sequence). V shed 6 bases and J 2 bases; nucleotides not matched to a gene: 6. CDR3 region: CASRDRTSGITDTQYF. DNA for the CDR3: TGTGCCAGCAGAGACCGGACTAGCGGGATCACAGATACGCAGTATTTT.

As regards this clonotype: A read error may explain this, as a much larger clone is one base away. The chain joins TRBV29-1 to TRBJ2-4; D remains ambiguous. V was trimmed by 6 bases and J by 7 bases, leaving 16 bases between them. Germline CDR1 is SQVTM and CDR2 is ANQGSEA. The CDR3 has 13 amino acids. The CDR3 DNA follows: TGCAGCGTCCTGGTGGGCAGAGAGAACATTCAGTACTTC. Protein product: CSVLVGRENIQYF. Together with reference TRBV29-1 and TRBJ2-4, the CDR3 gives the full variable domain: SAVISQKPSRDICQRGTSLTIQCQVDSQVTMMFWYRQQPGQSLTLIATANQGSEATYESGFVIDKFPISRPNLTFSTLTVSNMSPEDSSIYLCSVLVGRENIQYFGAGTRLSVL.

Remarks on this clonotype: This could be a read error, since a much larger clone is one nucleotide away. The chain is built from TRBV7-2 and TRBJ1-3; 7 bases are shared with TRBD1. V was clipped by 8 bases and J by 6 bases; unmatched bases: 7. Germline V gives CDR1 SGHTA, CDR2 FQGNSA. The CDR3 covers 13 residues. The CDR3 DNA is TGTACCAGCGCAGAGACAGGGAAAAACACCATATATTTT. Protein: CTSAETGKNTIYF.